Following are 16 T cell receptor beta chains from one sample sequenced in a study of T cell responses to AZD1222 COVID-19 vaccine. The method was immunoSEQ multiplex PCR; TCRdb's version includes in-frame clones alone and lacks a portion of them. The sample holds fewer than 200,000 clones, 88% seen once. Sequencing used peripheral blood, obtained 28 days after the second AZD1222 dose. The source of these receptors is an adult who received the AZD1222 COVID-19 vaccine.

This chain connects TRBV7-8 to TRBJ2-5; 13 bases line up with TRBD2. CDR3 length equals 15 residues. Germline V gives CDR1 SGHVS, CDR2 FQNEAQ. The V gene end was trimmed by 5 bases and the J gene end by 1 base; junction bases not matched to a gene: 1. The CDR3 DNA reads TGTGCCAGCAGCCGACTAGCGGGGGGCCAAGAGACCCAGTACTTC. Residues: CASSRLAGGQETQYF.

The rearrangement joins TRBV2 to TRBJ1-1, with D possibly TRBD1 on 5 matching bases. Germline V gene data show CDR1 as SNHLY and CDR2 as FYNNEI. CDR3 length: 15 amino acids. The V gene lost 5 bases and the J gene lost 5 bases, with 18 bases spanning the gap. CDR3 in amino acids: CASSSYGGSGTEAFF. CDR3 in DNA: TGTGCCAGCAGTAGCTACGGGGGATCGGGAACTGAAGCTTTCTTT.

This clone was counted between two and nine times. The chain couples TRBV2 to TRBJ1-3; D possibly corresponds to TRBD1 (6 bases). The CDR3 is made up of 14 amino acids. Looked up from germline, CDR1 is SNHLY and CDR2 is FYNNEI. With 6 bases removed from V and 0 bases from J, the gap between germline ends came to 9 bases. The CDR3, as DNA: TGTGCCAGCAGGGACAGAAGCTCTGGAAACACCATATATTTT. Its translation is CASRDRSSGNTIYF.

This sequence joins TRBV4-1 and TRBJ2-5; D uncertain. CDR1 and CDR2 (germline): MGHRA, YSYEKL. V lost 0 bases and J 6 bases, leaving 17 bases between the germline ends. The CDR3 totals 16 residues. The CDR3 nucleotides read TGCGCCAGCAGCCAAGATGAAACGGGCCCAATGAAGACCCAGTACTTC. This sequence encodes CASSQDETGPMKTQYF.

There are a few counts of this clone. This chain's CDR3 is CASSFEGGTEAFF. CDR3 in DNA: TGCGCCAGCAGCTTCGAGGGGGGGACTGAAGCTTTCTTT. The chain is built from TRBV5-1 and TRBJ1-1, with D perhaps matching TRBD1 (6 bases). CDR3 length: 13 amino acids. V was pared by 2 bases and J by 5 bases, with 10 bases between. CDR1 and CDR2 (germline): SGHRS, YFSETQ.

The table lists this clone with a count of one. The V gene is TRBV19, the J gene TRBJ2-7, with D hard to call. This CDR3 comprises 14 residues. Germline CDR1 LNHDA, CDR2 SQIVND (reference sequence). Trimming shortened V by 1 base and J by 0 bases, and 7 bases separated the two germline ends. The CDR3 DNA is TGTGCCAGTAGTATAGGCGACGACTCCTACGAGCAGTACTTC. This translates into CASSIGDDSYEQYF.

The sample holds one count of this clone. CDR3 amino acids: CASSPLANEQFF. The CDR3, as DNA: TGTGCCAGCAGCCCCTTAGCAAATGAGCAGTTCTTC. This chain joins TRBV7-2 and TRBJ2-1; D gene uncertain. The CDR3 spans 12 residues. Deletions cut 5 bases from V and 7 bases from J, with 9 bases between. Germline loops: CDR1 SGHTA, CDR2 FQGNSA.

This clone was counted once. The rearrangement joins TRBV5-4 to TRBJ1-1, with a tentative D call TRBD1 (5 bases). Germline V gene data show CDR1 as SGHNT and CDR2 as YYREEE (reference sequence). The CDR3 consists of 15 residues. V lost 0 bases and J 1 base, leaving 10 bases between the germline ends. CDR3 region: CASSLDRSQNTEAFF. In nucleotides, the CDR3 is TGTGCCAGCAGCTTGGACAGGAGCCAGAACACTGAAGCTTTCTTT.

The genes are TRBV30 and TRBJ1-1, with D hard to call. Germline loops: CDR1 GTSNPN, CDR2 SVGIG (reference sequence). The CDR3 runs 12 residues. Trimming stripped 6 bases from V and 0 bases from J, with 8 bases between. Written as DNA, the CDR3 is TGTGCCTGCCGAAGGATGAACACTGAAGCTTTCTTT. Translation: CACRRMNTEAFF.

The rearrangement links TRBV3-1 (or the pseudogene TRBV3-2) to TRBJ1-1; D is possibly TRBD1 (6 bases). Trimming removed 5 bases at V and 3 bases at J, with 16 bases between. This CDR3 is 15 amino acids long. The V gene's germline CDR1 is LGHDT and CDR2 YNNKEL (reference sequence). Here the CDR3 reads CASSKMGGADTEAFF. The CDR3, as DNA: TGTGCCAGCAGCAAGATGGGGGGGGCGGACACTGAAGCTTTCTTT.

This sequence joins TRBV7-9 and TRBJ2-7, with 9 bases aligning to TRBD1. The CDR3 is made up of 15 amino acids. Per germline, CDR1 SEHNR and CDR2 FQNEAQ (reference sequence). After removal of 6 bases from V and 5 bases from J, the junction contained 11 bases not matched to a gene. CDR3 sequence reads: CASSLLGDRVDEQYF. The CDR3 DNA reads TGTGCCAGCAGTCTCCTGGGGGACAGGGTCGACGAGCAGTACTTC.

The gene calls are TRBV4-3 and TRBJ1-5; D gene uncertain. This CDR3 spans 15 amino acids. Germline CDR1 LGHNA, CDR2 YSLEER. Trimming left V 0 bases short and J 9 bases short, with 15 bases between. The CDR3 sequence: CASSQDWQAMMPQHF. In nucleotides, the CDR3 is TGCGCCAGCAGCCAAGATTGGCAGGCAATGATGCCCCAGCATTTT.

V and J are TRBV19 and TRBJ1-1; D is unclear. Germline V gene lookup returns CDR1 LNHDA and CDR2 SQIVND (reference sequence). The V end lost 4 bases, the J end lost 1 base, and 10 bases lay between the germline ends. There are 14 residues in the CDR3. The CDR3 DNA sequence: TGTGCCAGTAGTAGGACTTATACGAACACTGAAGCTTTCTTT. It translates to CASSRTYTNTEAFF.

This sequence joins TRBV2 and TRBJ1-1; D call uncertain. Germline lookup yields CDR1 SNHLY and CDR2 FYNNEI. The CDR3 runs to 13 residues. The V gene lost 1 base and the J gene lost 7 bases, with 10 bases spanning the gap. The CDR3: CASSEGGRHEAFF. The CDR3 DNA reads TGTGCCAGCAGTGAAGGTGGGCGCCATGAAGCTTTCTTT.

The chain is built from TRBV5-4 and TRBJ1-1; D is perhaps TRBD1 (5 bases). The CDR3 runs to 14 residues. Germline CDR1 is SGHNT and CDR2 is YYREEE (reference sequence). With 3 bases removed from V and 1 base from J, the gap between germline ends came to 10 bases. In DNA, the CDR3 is TGTGCCAGCAGCTCACGGGGGGGGAACACTGAAGCTTTCTTT. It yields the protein CASSSRGGNTEAFF.

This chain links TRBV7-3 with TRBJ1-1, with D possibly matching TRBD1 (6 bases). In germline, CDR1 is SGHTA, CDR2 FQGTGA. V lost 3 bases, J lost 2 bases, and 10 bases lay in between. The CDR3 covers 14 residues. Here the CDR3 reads CASSLGRGNTEAFF. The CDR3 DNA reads TGTGCCAGCAGCTTGGGCAGGGGAAACACTGAAGCTTTCTTT.